The rows below give T cell receptor beta chains drawn from one sample of a study of blood T cell repertoires in COVID-19. Clones were read by immunoSEQ multiplex PCR, and TCRdb kept only the in-frame ones, dropping some. The profile shows over 200,000 clones, 84% of them singletons. The specimen was PBMCs or T cells enriched from blood (not recorded which). The receptors here all came from a woman in her 40s who had recovered from COVID-19. Both conserved end residues are part of each CDR3. A D gene is named only where the DNA matches it firmly. Clone sizes are given selectively: once, few, many, or a class where the clone is expanded.

D	V	J	size	CDR3	DNA
TRBD1	TRBV7-9	TRBJ1-2	.	CASSLAPGQLGYGYTF	TGTGCCAGCAGCCTAGCGCCGGGACAGCTGGGTTATGGCTACACCTTC
.	TRBV7-3	TRBJ2-3	.	CASSLGLPSTDTQYF	TGTGCCAGCAGCTTAGGTCTACCGAGCACAGATACGCAGTATTTT
.	TRBV29-1	TRBJ1-3	few	CSVVQGPRNTIYF	TGCAGCGTAGTACAGGGACCCCGAAACACCATATATTTT
TRBD1	TRBV27	TRBJ2-2	.	CASSLTGTTNTGELFF	TGTGCCAGCAGTCTGACAGGGACCACGAACACCGGGGAGCTGTTTTTT
.	TRBV5-1	TRBJ2-2	.	CASSFNRATGELFF	TGCGCCAGCAGCTTTAACAGGGCTACCGGGGAGCTGTTTTTT
.	TRBV12-3/TRBV12-4	TRBJ1-4	few	CASRSGFNEKLFF	TGTGCCAGCAGGTCGGGGTTTAATGAAAAACTGTTTTTT
TRBD1	TRBV5-1	TRBJ2-2	.	CASSMDRGQTGELFF	TGCGCCAGCAGCATGGACAGGGGGCAAACCGGGGAGCTGTTTTTT
TRBD1	TRBV30	TRBJ1-5	.	CAWSVPTPGQGDQPQHF	TGTGCCTGGAGTGTTCCTACCCCGGGACAGGGAGATCAGCCCCAGCATTTT
.	TRBV11-2	TRBJ1-3	.	CASSPRQSNVGNTIYF	TGTGCCAGCAGCCCCCGACAGAGCAACGTTGGAAACACCATATATTTT
.	TRBV6-6	TRBJ2-1	.	CASSYRGSVYNEQFF	TGTGCCAGCAGTTACCGAGGCAGTGTCTACAATGAGCAGTTCTTC
.	TRBV24-1	TRBJ1-2	.	CATSEGLYGYTF	TGTGCCACCAGTGAGGGGCTTTATGGCTACACCTTC
TRBD1	TRBV7-9	TRBJ1-2	few	CASSLRDSKNYGYTF	TGTGCCAGCAGCTTACGGGACAGCAAAAACTATGGCTACACCTTC
TRBD1	TRBV29-1	TRBJ1-1	.	CSVDRAVYTEAFF	TGCAGCGTCGACAGGGCAGTCTACACTGAAGCTTTCTTT
.	TRBV14	TRBJ1-2	.	CASSQAQGGSGYTF	TGTGCCAGCAGCCAAGCCCAGGGCGGTTCTGGCTACACCTTC
.	TRBV28	TRBJ2-1	.	CASSTTDEQFF	TGTGCCAGCAGTACTACGGATGAGCAGTTCTTC